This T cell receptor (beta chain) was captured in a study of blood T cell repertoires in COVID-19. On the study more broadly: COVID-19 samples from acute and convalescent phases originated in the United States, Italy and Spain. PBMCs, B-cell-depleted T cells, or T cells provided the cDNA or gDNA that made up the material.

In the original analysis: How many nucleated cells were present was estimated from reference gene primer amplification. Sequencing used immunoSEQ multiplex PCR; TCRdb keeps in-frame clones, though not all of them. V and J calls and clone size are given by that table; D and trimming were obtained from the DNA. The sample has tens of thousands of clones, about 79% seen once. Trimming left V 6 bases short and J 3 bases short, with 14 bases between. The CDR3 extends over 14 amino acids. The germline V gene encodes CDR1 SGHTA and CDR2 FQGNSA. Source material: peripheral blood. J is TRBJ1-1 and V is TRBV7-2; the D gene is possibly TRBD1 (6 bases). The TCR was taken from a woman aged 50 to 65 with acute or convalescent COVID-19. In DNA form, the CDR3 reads TGTGCCAGCAGTACAGTCAGGGGTTACACTGAAGCTTTCTTT. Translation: CASSTVRGYTEAFF.